The source of this T cell receptor beta chain is a study of cytomegalovirus exposure and HLA in healthy donors. Study results and caveats: Immune exposure information comprised only CMV serostatus. Earlier analysis found most TCR beta V segments productive about 90% or about 30% of the time. CMV antigen specificity was confirmed in vitro for three CMV-associated chains. From TCR beta sequences, most subjects' HLA-A and HLA-B alleles were reportedly predicted accurately.

V was shortened by 9 bases and J by 6 bases, with 25 bases between the two germline ends. Germline loops: CDR1 ENHRY, CDR2 SYGVKD. This CDR3 is 16 amino acids long. About this clone itself: Its specificity is unknown.

60 Vbeta and 13 Jbeta primers were used in PCR. Clones were sequenced by immunoSEQ multiplex PCR, and TCRdb holds only the in-frame ones, with some missing. This table has approximately 170,000 clones, more than 70% appearing once. The sequence was obtained from a young man in good health and CMV-seropositive. The rearrangement uses TRBV10-3 and TRBJ2-3; the D gene is possibly TRBD2 (7 bases). The sequenced material came from PBMCs. CDR3 coding DNA: TGTGCCATTCGCCGAGGGGGGGGCGGGAGATCGGATACGCAGTATTTT. It yields the protein CAIRRGGGGRSDTQYF.